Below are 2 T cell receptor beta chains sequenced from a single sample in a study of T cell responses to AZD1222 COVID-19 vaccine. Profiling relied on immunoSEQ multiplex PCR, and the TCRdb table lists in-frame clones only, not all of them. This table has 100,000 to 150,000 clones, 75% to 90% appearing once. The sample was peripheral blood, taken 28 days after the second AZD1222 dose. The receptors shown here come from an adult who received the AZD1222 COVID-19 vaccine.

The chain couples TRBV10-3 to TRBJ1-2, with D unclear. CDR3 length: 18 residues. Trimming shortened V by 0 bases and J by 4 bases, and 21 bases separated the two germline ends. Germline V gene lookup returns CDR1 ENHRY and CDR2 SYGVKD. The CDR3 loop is CAISESLPTEIDIYGYTF. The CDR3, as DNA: TGTGCCATCAGTGAGTCGCTCCCCACAGAGATCGACATCTATGGCTACACCTTC.

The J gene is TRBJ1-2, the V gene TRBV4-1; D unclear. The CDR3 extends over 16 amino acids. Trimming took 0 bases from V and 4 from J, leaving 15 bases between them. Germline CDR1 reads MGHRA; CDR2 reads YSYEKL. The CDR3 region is CASSQEVNSPSYGYTF. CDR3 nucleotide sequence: TGCGCCAGCAGCCAAGAAGTGAACAGCCCGTCCTATGGCTACACCTTC.